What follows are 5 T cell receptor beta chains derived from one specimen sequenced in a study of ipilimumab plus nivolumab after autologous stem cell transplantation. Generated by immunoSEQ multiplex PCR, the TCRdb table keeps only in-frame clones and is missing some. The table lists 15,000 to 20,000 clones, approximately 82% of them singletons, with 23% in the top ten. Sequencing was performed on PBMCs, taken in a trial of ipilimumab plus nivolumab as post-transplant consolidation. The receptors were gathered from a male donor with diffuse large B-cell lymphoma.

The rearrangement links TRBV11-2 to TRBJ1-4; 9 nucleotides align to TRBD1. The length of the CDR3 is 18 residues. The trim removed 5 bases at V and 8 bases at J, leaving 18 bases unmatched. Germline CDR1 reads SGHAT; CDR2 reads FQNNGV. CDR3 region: CASSPGGQGFPFREKLFF. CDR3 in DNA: TGTGCCAGCAGCCCCGGTGGACAGGGGTTTCCTTTTAGGGAAAAACTGTTTTTT.

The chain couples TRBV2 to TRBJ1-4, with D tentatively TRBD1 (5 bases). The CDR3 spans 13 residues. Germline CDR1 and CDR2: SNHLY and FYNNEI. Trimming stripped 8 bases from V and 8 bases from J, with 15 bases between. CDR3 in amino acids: CASCGGVREKLFF. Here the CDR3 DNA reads TGTGCCAGCTGTGGAGGGGTACGAGAAAAACTGTTTTTT.

DNA for the CDR3: TGTGCCAGCAGGATTGACAGGGGGCTTGGCACCGGGGAGCTGTTTTTT. Encoded protein: CASRIDRGLGTGELFF. V gene TRBV2 combines with J gene TRBJ2-2; 10 bases fit TRBD1. Germline CDR1 and CDR2: SNHLY and FYNNEI. V shed 6 bases, J shed 4 bases, and the junction held 8 bases outside the gene matches. There are 16 residues in the CDR3.

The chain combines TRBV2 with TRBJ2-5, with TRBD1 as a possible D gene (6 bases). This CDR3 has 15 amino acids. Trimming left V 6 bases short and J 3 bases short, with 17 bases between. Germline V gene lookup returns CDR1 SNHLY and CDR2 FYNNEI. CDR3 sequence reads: CASSVGRQGKETQYF. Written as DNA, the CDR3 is TGTGCCAGCAGCGTAGGTCGTCAGGGGAAAGAGACCCAGTACTTC.

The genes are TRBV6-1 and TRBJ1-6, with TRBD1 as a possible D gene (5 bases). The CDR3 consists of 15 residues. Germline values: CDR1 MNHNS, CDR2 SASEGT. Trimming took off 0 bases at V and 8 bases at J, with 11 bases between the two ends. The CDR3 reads CASSEAGDADSPLHF. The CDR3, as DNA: TGTGCCAGCAGTGAAGCGGGGGATGCGGATTCACCCCTCCACTTT.